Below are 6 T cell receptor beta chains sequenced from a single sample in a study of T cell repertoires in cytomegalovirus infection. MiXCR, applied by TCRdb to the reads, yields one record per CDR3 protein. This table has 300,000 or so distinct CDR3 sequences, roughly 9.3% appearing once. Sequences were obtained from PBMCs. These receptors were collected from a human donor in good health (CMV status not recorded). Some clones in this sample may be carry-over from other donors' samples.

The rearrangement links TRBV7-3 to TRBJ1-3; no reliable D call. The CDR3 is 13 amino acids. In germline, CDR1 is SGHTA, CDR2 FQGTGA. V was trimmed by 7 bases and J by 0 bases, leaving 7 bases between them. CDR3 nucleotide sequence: TGTGCCAGCAAGGGCCACTCTGGAAACACCATATATTTT. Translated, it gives CASKGHSGNTIYF.

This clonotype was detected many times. The CDR3 DNA sequence: TGTGCCAGCAGCCCTGGGGGGACGCAAGAGACCCAGTACTTC. Its translation is CASSPGGTQETQYF. This chain uses TRBV7-2 with TRBJ2-5; possible D gene TRBD2, 6 bases. V was pared by 5 bases and J by 2 bases, with 12 bases between. Germline CDR1 reads SGHTA; CDR2 reads FQGNSA. The CDR3 contains 14 residues.

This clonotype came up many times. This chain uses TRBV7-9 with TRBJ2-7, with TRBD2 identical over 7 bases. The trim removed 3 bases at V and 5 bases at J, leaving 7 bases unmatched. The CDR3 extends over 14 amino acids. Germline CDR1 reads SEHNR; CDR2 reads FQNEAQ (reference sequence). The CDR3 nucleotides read TGTGCCAGCAGCTTGGCCGGACTAGTCCACGAGCAGTACTTC. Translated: CASSLAGLVHEQYF.

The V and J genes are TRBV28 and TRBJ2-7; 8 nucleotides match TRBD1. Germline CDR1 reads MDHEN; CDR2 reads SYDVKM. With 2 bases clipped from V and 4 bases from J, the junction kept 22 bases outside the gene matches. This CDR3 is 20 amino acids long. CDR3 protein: CASSLAWFAIRGLPGYEQYV. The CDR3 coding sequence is TGTGCCAGCAGTTTAGCGTGGTTCGCCATCAGGGGGCTCCCCGGTTACGAGCAGTACGTC.

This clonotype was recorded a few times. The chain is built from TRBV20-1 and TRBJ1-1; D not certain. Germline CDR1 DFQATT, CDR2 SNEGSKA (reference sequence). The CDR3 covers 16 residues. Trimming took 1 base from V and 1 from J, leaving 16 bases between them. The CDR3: CSARVIGGVWNTEAFF. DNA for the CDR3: TGCAGTGCTAGAGTCATCGGTGGGGTATGGAACACTGAAGCTTTCTTT.

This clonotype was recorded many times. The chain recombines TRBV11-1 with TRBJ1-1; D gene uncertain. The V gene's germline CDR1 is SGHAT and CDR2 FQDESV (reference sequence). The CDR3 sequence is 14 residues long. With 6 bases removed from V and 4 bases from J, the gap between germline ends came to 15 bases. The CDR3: CASRRSQVGTEAFF. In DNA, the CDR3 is TGTGCCAGCAGGCGATCACAAGTCGGCACTGAAGCTTTCTTT.